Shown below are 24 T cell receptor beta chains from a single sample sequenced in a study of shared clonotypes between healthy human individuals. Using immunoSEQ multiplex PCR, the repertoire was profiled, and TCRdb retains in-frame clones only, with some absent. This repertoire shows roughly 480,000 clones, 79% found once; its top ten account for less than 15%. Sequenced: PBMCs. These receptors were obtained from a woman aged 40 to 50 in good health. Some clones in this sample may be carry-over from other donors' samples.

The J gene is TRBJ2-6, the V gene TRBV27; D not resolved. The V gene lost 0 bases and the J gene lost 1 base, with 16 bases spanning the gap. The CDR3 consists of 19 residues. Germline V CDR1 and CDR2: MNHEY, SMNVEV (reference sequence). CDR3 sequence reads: CASSLSRRSERSGANVLTF. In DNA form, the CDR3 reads TGTGCCAGCAGTTTATCGAGGCGATCCGAGCGATCTGGGGCCAACGTCCTGACTTTC.

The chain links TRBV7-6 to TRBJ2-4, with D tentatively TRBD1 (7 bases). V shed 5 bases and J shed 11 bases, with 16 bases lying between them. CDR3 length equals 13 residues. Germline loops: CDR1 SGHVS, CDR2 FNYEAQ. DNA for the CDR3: TGTGCCAGCAGCACAGACAGGGAGGCCGTTCAGTACTTC. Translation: CASSTDREAVQYF.

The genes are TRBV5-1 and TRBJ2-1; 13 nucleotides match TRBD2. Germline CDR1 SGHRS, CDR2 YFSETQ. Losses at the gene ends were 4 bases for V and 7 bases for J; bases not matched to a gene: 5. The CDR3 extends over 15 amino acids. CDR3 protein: CASSQLAGGPNEQFF. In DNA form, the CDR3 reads TGCGCCAGCAGCCAACTAGCGGGAGGGCCAAATGAGCAGTTCTTC.

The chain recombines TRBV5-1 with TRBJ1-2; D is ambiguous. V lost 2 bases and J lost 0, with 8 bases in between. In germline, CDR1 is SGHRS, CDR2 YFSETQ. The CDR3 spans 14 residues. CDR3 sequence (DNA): TGCGCCAGCAGCTTAGAAGTAGCTAACTATGGCTACACCTTC. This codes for CASSLEVANYGYTF.

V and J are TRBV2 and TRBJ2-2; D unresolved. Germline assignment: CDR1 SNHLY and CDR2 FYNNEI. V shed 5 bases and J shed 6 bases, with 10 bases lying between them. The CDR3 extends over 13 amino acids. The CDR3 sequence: CASSLSPAGELFF. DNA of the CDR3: TGTGCCAGCAGTCTATCCCCCGCCGGGGAGCTGTTTTTT.

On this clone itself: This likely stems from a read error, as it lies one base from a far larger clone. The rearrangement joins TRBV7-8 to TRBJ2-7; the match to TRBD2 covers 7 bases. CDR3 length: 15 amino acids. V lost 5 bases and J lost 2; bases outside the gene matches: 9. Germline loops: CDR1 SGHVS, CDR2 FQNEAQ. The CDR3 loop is CASSLSGYPAYEQYF. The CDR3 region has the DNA TGTGCCAGCAGCCTTAGCGGGTATCCCGCCTACGAGCAGTACTTC.

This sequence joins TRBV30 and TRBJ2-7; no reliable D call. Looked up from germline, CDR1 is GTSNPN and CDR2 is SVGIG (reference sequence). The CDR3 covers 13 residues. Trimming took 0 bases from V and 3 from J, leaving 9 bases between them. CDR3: CAWSVVRYYEQYF. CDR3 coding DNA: TGTGCCTGGAGTGTCGTACGCTACTACGAGCAGTACTTC.

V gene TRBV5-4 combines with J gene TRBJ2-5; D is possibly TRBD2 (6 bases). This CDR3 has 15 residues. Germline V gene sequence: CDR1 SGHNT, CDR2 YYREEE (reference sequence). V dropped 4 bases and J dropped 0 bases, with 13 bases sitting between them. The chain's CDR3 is CASSVGEDYQETQYF. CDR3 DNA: TGTGCCAGCAGCGTGGGGGAGGACTACCAAGAGACCCAGTACTTC.

Here the CDR3 DNA reads TGTGCCAGTAGTATACGTCGTGGTCAAAGGCATCAGCCCCAGCATTTT. Its translation: CASSIRRGQRHQPQHF. The rearrangement links TRBV19 to TRBJ1-5; D unclear. The CDR3 is 16 residues long. V lost 2 bases, J lost 5 bases, and 16 bases lay in between. The germline V gene has CDR1 LNHDA and CDR2 SQIVND (reference sequence).

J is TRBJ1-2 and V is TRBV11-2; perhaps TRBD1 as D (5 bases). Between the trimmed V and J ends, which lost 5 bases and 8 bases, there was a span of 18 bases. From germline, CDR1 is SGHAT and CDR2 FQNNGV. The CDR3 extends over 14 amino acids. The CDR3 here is CASSAMSGAMGYTF. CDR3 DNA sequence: TGTGCCAGCAGCGCCATGAGCGGGGCTATGGGCTACACCTTC. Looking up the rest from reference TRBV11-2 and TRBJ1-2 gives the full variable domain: EAGVAQSPRYKIIEKRQSVAFWCNPISGHATLYWYQQILGQGPKLLIQFQNNGVVDDSQLPKDRFSAERLKGVDSTLKIQPAKLEDSAVYLCASSAMSGAMGYTFGSGTRLTVV.

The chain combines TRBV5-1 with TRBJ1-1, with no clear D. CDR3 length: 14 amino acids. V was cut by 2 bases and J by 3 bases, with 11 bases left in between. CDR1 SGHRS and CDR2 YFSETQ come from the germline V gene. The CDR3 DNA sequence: TGCGCCAGCAGCTTAGGGCCAGCGGACACTGAAGCTTTCTTT. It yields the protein CASSLGPADTEAFF. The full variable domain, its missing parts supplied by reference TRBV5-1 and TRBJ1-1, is KAGVTQTPRYLIKTRGQQVTLSCSPISGHRSVSWYQQTPGQGLQFLFEYFSETQRNKGNFPGRFSGRQFSNSRSEMNVSTLELGDSALYLCASSLGPADTEAFFGQGTRLTVV.

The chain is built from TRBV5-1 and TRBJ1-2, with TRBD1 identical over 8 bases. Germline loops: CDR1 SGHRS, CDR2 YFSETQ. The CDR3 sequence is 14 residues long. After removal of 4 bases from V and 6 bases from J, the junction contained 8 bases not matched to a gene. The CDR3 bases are TGCGCCAGCAGCCTGACAGGGGAGACGGATGGCTACACCTTC. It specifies CASSLTGETDGYTF.

The CDR3 loop is CASSLGISTDTQYF. CDR3 nucleotides: TGTGCCAGCAGCTTGGGGATTTCCACAGATACGCAGTATTTT. This chain joins TRBV5-5 and TRBJ2-3; D is uncertain. There are 14 residues in the CDR3. V dropped 0 bases and J dropped 2 bases, with 7 bases sitting between them. Per germline, CDR1 SGHKS and CDR2 YYEKEE (reference sequence).

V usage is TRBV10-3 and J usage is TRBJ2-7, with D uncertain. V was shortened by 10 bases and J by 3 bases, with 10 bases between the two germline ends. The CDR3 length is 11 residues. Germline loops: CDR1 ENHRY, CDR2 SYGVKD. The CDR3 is CATSESYEQYF. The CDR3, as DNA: TGTGCCACCTCGGAGAGCTACGAGCAGTACTTC.

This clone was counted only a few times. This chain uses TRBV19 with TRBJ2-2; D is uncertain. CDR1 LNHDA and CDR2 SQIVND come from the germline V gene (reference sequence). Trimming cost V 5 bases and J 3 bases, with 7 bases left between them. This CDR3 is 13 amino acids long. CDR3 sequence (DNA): TGTGCCAGTAGTCGCCGGGACACCGGGGAGCTGTTTTTT. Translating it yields CASSRRDTGELFF.

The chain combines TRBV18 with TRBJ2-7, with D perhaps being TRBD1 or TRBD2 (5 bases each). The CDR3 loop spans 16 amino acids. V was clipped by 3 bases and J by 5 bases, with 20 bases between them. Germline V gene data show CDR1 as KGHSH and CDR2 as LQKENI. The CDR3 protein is CASSPTGTELLDEQYF. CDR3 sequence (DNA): TGTGCCAGCTCACCTACCGGGACCGAGCTACTAGACGAGCAGTACTTC.

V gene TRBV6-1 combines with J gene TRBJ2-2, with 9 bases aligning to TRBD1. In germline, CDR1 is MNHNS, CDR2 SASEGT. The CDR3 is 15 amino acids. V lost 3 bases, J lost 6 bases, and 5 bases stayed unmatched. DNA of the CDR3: TGTGCCAGCAGTGACTGGACAGGGGATGCCGGGGAGCTGTTTTTT. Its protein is CASSDWTGDAGELFF.

CDR3 coding DNA: TGTGCCAGCAGTTTCTCCATAGCGGGGGACTACGAGCAGTACTTC. Its protein is CASSFSIAGDYEQYF. The rearrangement joins TRBV27 to TRBJ2-7; TRBD2 aligns across 9 bases. This CDR3 is 15 amino acids long. The germline V gene encodes CDR1 MNHEY and CDR2 SMNVEV (reference sequence). V lost 3 bases and J lost 3; bases outside the gene matches: 6.

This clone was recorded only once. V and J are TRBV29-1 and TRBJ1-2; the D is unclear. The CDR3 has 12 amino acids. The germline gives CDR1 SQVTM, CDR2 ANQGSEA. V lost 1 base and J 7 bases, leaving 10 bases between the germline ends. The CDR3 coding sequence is TGCAGCGTTGAAGTGGTCGTCGGTGGCTACACCTTC. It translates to CSVEVVVGGYTF.

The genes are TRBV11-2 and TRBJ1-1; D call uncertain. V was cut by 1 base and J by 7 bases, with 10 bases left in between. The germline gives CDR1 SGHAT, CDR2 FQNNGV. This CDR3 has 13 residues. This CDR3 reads CASSLGDGLEAFF. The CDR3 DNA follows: TGTGCCAGCAGCTTAGGTGACGGCCTTGAAGCTTTCTTT.

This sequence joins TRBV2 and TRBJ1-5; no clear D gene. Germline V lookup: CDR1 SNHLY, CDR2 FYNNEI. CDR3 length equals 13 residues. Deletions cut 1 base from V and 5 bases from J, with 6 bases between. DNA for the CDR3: TGTGCCAGCAGTGAAGGCGAGGATCAGCCCCAGCATTTT. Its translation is CASSEGEDQPQHF.

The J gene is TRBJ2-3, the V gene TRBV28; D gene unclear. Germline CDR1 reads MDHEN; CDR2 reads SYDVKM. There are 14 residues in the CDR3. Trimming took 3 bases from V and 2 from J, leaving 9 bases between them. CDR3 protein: CASSLERPTDTQYF. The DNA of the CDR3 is TGTGCCAGCAGTTTGGAGCGTCCCACAGATACGCAGTATTTT.

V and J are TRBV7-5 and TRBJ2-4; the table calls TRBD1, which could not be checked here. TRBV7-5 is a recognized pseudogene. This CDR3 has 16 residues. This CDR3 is CARKRDRGVAKNIQYF. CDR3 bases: TGTGCCAGAAAGAGAGACAGGGGAGTAGCGAAAAACATTCAGTACTTC.

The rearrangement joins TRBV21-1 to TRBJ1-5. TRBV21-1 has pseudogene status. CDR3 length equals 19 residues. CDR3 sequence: CASSKGGWPRFYSNQPQHF. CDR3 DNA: TGTGCCAGCAGCAAAGGCGGCTGGCCACGGTTTTATAGCAATCAGCCCCAGCATTTT.